Listed here are 10 T cell receptor beta chains from one sample, sequenced in a study of shared clonotypes between healthy human individuals. Measured with immunoSEQ multiplex PCR; TCRdb has only the in-frame clones, and not every one. The sample shows hundreds of thousands of clones, roughly 79% of them seen only once. What was sequenced was PBMCs. Receptor source: a woman in her 40s in good health. Some clones in this sample may be carry-over from other donors' samples.

The chain uses TRBV2 and TRBJ2-5; 11 nucleotides align to TRBD2. Per the germline V gene, CDR1 is SNHLY and CDR2 is FYNNEI. This CDR3 spans 16 amino acids. Trimming took 8 bases from V and 2 from J; bases not matched to a gene: 10. CDR3 nucleotide sequence: TGTGCCAGCGGGTCCATGACTAGCGGGGTTCAAGAGACCCAGTACTTC. This gives the protein CASGSMTSGVQETQYF. The full variable domain, completed using reference TRBV2 and TRBJ2-5, is EPEVTQTPSHQVTQMGQEVILRCVPISNHLYFYWYRQILGQKVEFLVSFYNNEISEKSEIFDDQFSVERPDGSNFTLKIRSTKLEDSAMYFCASGSMTSGVQETQYFGPGTRLLVL.

This clone was observed a single time. CDR3 sequence: CASSRPGKVLMNTEAFF. CDR3 nucleotide sequence: TGTGCCAGCAGCCGCCCCGGGAAGGTTCTCATGAACACTGAAGCTTTCTTT. This chain joins TRBV14 and TRBJ1-1; D is undetermined. Looked up from germline, CDR1 is SGHDN and CDR2 is FVKESK. The CDR3 is 17 residues long. The ends were cut back, 4 bases at V and 0 bases at J, with 18 bases in the middle.

This clone has more than one count but fewer than ten. The genes are TRBV7-9 and TRBJ2-2, with unresolved D. V lost 2 bases and J 1 base, leaving 5 bases between the germline ends. The CDR3 has 14 amino acids. CDR1 and CDR2 from the germline V gene are SEHNR and FQNEAQ (reference sequence). CDR3 DNA: TGTGCCAGCAGCTTACAGGAGAACACCGGGGAGCTGTTTTTT. Translating it yields CASSLQENTGELFF.

This clone came up once. This rearrangement joins TRBV10-2 to TRBJ2-4; 16 bases map to TRBD2. The CDR3 contains 18 residues. The J segment lost 1 base and the V segment lost 8 bases, leaving 8 bases of the junction unmatched. Per germline, CDR1 WSHSY and CDR2 SAAADI. The CDR3: CASSGLAGGPGAKNIQYF. As DNA, the CDR3 is TGCGCCAGCTCGGGACTAGCGGGAGGGCCAGGGGCCAAAAACATTCAGTACTTC.

On this clone: Since the CDR3 does not end with the conserved phenylalanine or tryptophan, this likely comes from a read error. The chain recombines TRBV10-3 with TRBJ2-7, with 8 bases fitting TRBD2. From germline, CDR1 is ENHRY and CDR2 SYGVKD. Trimming at V came to 11 bases and at J to 7 bases, leaving 13 bases not matched to a gene. The CDR3 sequence is 13 residues long. The CDR3 region has the DNA TGTGCCGCCGCCGGCGGGAGGCCGGGAGAGCAGTACCTC. It translates to CAAAGGRPGEQYL.

The chain carries TRBV2 and TRBJ1-1; TRBD1 matches 9 bases. V trimming: 9 bases; J trimming: 5 bases; junction bases outside the gene matches: 7. The CDR3 contains 13 residues. Germline assignment: CDR1 SNHLY and CDR2 FYNNEI. CDR3 sequence (DNA): TGTGCCAGTCGGGGACAGGGAGGTACTGAAGCTTTCTTT. Translated: CASRGQGGTEAFF.

The gene calls are TRBV5-4 and TRBJ2-2, with unresolved D. CDR3 length equals 15 residues. From germline, CDR1 is SGHNT and CDR2 YYREEE (reference sequence). Trimming shortened V by 2 bases and J by 7 bases, and 15 bases separated the two germline ends. The CDR3 is CASSLDLFRSGELFF. The CDR3 nucleotides are TGTGCCAGCAGCTTAGATCTTTTCAGGAGCGGGGAGCTGTTTTTT.

The chain uses TRBV7-8 and TRBJ1-3; D may be TRBD1 (5 bases). CDR1 is SGHVS, CDR2 FQNEAQ, per germline. This CDR3 region has 16 residues. V was trimmed by 1 base and J by 2 bases, leaving 12 bases between them. In DNA, the CDR3 is TGTGCCAGCAGCTTAGGGGGCAGCATACCTGGAAACACCATATATTTT. Translating gives CASSLGGSIPGNTIYF.

V gene TRBV11-2 combines with J gene TRBJ2-3, with D perhaps TRBD1 (6 bases). V shed 5 bases and J shed 3 bases, with 21 bases lying between them. The length of the CDR3 is 17 residues. The germline CDR1 and CDR2 sequences are SGHAT and FQNNGV. The CDR3 here is CASSPLRGLGGTDTQYF. In DNA, the CDR3 is TGTGCCAGCAGCCCATTACGGGGCTTAGGGGGTACAGATACGCAGTATTTT.

About this clone itself: The same CDR3 is also encoded by other DNA sequences in this sample. The chain has TRBV2 and TRBJ1-1, with D unresolved. Trimming left V 4 bases short and J 1 base short, with 7 bases between. The V gene's germline CDR1 is SNHLY and CDR2 FYNNEI. The CDR3 consists of 13 residues. For the CDR3, the DNA is TGTGCCAGCAGTGGACAAAAGAACACTGAAGCTTTCTTT. Translating it yields CASSGQKNTEAFF.